This T cell receptor (beta chain) was recorded in a study of CD8+CD57+ T cells in acquired aplastic anemia. Study-level background: DNA recovered from sorted CD4+ and CD8+ cells had a mean of approximately 3.2 ug. Study findings and constraints: Patients and controls shared nearly 30 CD8+ CDR3 sequences, highly expressed in patients. No significant difference in CD8+ Simpson's diversity was found between patients and controls.

Germline V gives CDR1 ENHRY, CDR2 SYGVKD. Trimming took 2 bases from V and 1 from J, leaving 2 bases between them. This CDR3 comprises 12 residues. This clonotype was seen a handful of times. Its target is not known. CD8+CD57+ cell expansion had been shown by flow cytometry in patients chosen for sequencing. When blood sampling took place, the patients had received no therapy. Genomic DNA was employed as the template in profiling TCR beta VDJ and CDR3. TCRdb analysed the reads with MiXCR anew, one entry per CDR3 protein. The table shows 150,000 or so distinct CDR3 sequences, with roughly 43% occurring only once.

The specimen sequenced was sorted CD4+, CD8+, or CD8+CD57+ T cells (not recorded which) from PBMCs. The receptor was isolated from a human donor with aplastic anemia. J is TRBJ1-1 and V is TRBV10-3; D call uncertain. The CDR3 DNA reads as TGTGCCATCAGTGAGAGGAACACTGAAGCTTTCTTT. Translation: CAISERNTEAFF.